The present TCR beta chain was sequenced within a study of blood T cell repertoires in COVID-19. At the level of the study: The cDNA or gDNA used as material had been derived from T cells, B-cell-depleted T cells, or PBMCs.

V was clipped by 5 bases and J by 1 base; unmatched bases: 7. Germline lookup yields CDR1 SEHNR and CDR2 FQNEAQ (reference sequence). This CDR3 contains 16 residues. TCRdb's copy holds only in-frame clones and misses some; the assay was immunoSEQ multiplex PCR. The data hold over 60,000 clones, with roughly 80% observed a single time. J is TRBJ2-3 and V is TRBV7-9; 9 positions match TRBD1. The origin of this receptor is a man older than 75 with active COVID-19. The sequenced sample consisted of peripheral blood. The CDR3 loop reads CASSHRTGVGTDTQYF. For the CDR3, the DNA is TGTGCCAGCAGCCACAGGACAGGGGTAGGCACAGATACGCAGTATTTT.